This TCR beta chain derives from a study of cytomegalovirus exposure and HLA in healthy donors. Whole-study context: HLA-typed donors were the source of approximately 80 million unique TCRs held in an early data release. Study results and limitations: Sequencing artifact likely explains a cluster of highly shared sequence variants. As a later analysis showed, several of the most significant clusters appeared to be linked to common viral pathogens.

A multiplex PCR was run with 60 Vbeta primers and 13 Jbeta primers. Per the original data handling: An analysis performed later counted roughly 80 million unique TCR beta chains (approximately 12 million of them shared). The repertoire was sequenced with immunoSEQ multiplex PCR; TCRdb's copy has only in-frame clones and lacks some. The D gene and trimming were derived from the DNA, and the V and J assignments and clone size from that table. Of some 70,000 clones listed, around 78% were seen once; the top ten hold around 7.8%. Trimming removed 3 bases at V and 1 base at J, with 6 bases between. Germline CDR1 and CDR2: MNHEY and SMNVEV (reference sequence). The CDR3 has 13 residues. About this clone itself: What it binds is unknown.

V and J are TRBV27 and TRBJ1-1; D is perhaps TRBD1 (6 bases). The sequence derives from a young man in good health and CMV-seropositive. Sequenced sample: PBMCs. This CDR3 is CASSLGQNTEAFF. The CDR3 DNA follows: TGTGCCAGCAGTTTGGGACAGAACACTGAAGCTTTCTTT.